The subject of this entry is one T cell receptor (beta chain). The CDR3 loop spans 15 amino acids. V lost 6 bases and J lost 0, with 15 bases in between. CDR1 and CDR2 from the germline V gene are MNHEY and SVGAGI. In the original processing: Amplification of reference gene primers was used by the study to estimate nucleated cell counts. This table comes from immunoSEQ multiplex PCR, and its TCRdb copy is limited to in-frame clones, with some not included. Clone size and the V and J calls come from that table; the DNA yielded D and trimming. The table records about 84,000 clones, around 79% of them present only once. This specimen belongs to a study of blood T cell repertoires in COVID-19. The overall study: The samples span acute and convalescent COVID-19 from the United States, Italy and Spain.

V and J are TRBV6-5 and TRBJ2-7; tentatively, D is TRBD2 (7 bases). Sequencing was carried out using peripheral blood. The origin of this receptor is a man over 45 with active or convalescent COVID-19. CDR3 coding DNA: TGTGCCAGCAGGGGCGGGGGCTCGAGCTCCTACGAGCAGTACTTC. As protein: CASRGGGSSSYEQYF.